This TCR beta chain originates from a study of CXCR3 chemokines and chemotherapy response in bladder cancer (dated by TCRdb to between 2020 and 2023). Regarding the complete study: The study set out to examine whether the activity of the CXCR3 chemokine system within tumors predicted response to chemotherapy in human bladder cancer.

To prepare the library, PCR was applied. TCRdb records Illumina HiSeq 2500 as the sequencer. Using fastp at Q25 and MiXCR, TCRdb reprocessed the public reads and kept productive beta chains. Duplicate CDR3 protein sequences are folded into a single record with the most common DNA and genes. The sample data list over 3,000 distinct CDR3 sequences, and around 17% of these were observed just once. The biggest ten clones account for 23% of the sample. This clonotype is categorized as medium-sized (0.01 to 0.1%). Its specific antigen is unknown. No clone much larger than this one lies a single base away; base qualities are absent. Inclusive of the bounding cysteine and phenylalanine, the CDR3 is 16 residues long. Only the CDR3 part of the read is kept: 48 bases, read in frame from the first base. Based on the germline V gene, the CDR1 and CDR2 sequences are KGHSH and LQKENI. V is shortened by 4 bases, J by 6 bases, and the region joining them spans 22 bases.

The sequence links TRBV18 to TRBJ2-7; the best D guess is TRBD2, with 5 bases matching. This sample was obtained from a patient whose treatment included neoadjuvant chemotherapy. This sequence was found in a human donor with bladder cancer that did not respond to neoadjuvant chemotherapy. The CDR3 reads CASSRPSQRGSTEQYF. In nucleotide form, the sequence is TGTGCCAGCTCACGACCCTCGCAGCGAGGGTCAACCGAGCAGTACTTC.